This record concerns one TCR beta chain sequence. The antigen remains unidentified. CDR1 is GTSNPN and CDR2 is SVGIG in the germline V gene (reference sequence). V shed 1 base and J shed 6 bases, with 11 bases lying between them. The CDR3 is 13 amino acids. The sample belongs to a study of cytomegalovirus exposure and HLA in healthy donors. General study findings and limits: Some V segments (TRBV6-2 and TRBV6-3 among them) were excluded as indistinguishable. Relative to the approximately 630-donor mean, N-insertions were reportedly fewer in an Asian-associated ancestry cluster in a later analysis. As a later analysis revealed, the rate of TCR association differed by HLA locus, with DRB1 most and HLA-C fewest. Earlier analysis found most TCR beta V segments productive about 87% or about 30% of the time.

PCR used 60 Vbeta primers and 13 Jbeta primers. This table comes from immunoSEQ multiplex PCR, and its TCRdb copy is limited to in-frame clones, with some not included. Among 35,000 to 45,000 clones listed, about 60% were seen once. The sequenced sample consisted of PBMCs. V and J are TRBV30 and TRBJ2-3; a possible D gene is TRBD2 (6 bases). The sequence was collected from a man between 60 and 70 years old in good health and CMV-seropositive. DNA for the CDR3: TGTGCCTGGAGTGGGACTACCACGGATACGCAGTATTTT. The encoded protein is CAWSGTTTDTQYF.